These T cell receptor beta chains were read from a single sample in a study of CD8+ T cells in alopecia areata. Profiling relied on immunoSEQ multiplex PCR, and the TCRdb table lists in-frame clones only, not all of them. This table holds around 30,000 clones, approximately 80% found once. The specimen was NKG2D-low CD8+ T cells sorted from blood. These receptors all stem from a human donor with alopecia areata. The conserved cysteine and the conserved F or W are not part of the CDR3 here.

V: TRBV6-4
J: TRBJ1-1
CDR3: ASSYRDTTEAF

V: TRBV30
J: TRBJ2-3
CDR3: AWSVLSYTDTQY

V: TRBV4-1
J: TRBJ2-7
CDR3: ASSQGSDVSQY

V: TRBV27
J: TRBJ2-3
CDR3: ASSLLGDTDTQY

V: TRBV6-5
J: TRBJ2-3
CDR3: ASSLGATDTQY

V: TRBV27
J: TRBJ2-1
CDR3: ASTPRSGEQF

V: TRBV7-2
J: TRBJ2-7
CDR3: ASSRPGQFGYEQY

V: TRBV11-2
J: TRBJ2-7
CDR3: ASSHGASGKAYEQY

V: TRBV6-4
J: TRBJ2-3
CDR3: ASSGSGATDTQY

V: TRBV27
J: TRBJ1-1
CDR3: ASSFPGTPRGTEAF

V: TRBV29-1
J: TRBJ2-7
CDR3: SATGTGYEQY

V: TRBV29-1
J: TRBJ2-5
CDR3: SVESNRETQY

V: TRBV7-8
J: TRBJ2-5
CDR3: ASSVVEFQETQY

V: TRBV4-2
J: TRBJ2-3
CDR3: ASSQVTSTDTQY

V: TRBV27
J: TRBJ1-1
CDR3: ASSLSILPSGYTEAF

V: TRBV18
J: TRBJ2-6
CDR3: ASGGQGDHVLT

V: TRBV29-1
J: TRBJ2-7
CDR3: SPRDRRPYEQY

V: TRBV7-6
J: TRBJ2-3
CDR3: ASSFYRADTQY

V: TRBV4-3
J: TRBJ2-6
CDR3: ASSQELGSGANVLT

V: TRBV27
J: TRBJ2-1
CDR3: ASSPLLHNEQF

V: TRBV9
J: TRBJ2-5
CDR3: ASSPQSGAERETQY

V: TRBV29-1
J: TRBJ2-2
CDR3: SGDNMNTGELF

V: TRBV29-1
J: TRBJ2-1
CDR3: SVVGQYLNEQF

V: TRBV4-3
J: TRBJ1-1
CDR3: ASSQEGWVNTEAF

V: TRBV29-1
J: TRBJ1-2
CDR3: SVGQNGYT

V: TRBV7-8
J: TRBJ2-7
CDR3: ASSVLDSYEQY

V: TRBV4-2
J: TRBJ2-1
CDR3: ASSQDLEGKGDNEQF

V: TRBV27
J: TRBJ1-5
CDR3: ASGYRGSYQPQH

V: TRBV29-1
J: TRBJ1-1
CDR3: SVWGKGSEAF

V: TRBV6-1
J: TRBJ2-6
CDR3: ASSETTGSGANVLT

V: TRBV11-2
J: TRBJ1-1
CDR3: ASTDYGGTEAF

V: TRBV4-1
J: TRBJ2-1
CDR3: ASSFPTSGGPNSYNEQF

V: TRBV29-1
J: TRBJ2-7
CDR3: SVDPGQGSYEQY

V: TRBV27
J: TRBJ1-5
CDR3: ASSPTEGGSQPQH

V: TRBV6-4
J: TRBJ1-2
CDR3: ASSDSSTTMDGYT

V: TRBV6-4
J: TRBJ2-2
CDR3: ASSELAGGQNTGELF

V: TRBV14
J: TRBJ2-7
CDR3: ASSRPSTGIYEQY

V: TRBV6-5
J: TRBJ2-7
CDR3: ASSLGGGYEQY

V: TRBV2
J: TRBJ2-3
CDR3: ASSEEEMSTDTQY

V: TRBV6-5
J: TRBJ2-7
CDR3: ASSSAGTSGSYEQY